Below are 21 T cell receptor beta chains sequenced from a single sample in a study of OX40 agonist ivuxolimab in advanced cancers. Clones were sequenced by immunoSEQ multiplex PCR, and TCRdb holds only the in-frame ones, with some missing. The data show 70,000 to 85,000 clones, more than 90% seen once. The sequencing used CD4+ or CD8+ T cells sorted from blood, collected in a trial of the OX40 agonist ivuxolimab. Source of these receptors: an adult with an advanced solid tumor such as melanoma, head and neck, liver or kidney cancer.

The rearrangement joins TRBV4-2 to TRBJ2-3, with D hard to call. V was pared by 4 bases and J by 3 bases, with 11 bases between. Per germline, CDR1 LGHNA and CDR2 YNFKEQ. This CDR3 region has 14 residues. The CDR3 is CASSLRVGTDTQYF. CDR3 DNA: TGTGCCAGCAGCCTAAGGGTAGGGACAGATACGCAGTATTTT.

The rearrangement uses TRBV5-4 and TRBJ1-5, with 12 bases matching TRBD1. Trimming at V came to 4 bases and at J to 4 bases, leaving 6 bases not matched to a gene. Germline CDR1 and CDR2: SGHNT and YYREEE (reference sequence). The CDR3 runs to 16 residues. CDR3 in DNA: TGTGCCAGCAGCGATGGGACAGGGGGCAGGAATCAGCCCCAGCATTTT. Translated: CASSDGTGGRNQPQHF.

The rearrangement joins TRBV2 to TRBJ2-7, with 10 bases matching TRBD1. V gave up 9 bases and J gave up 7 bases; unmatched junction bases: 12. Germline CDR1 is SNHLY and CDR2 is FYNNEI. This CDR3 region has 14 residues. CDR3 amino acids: CASDAGQGHREQYF. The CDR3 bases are TGTGCCAGTGATGCGGGACAGGGGCATCGGGAGCAGTACTTC.

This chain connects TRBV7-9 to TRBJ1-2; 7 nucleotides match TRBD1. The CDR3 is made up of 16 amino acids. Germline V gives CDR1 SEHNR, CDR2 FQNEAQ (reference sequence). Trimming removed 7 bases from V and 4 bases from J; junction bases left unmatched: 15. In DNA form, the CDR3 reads TGTGCCAGCAACCAAGGGGGCTTCTCCCCCTCCTATGGCTACACCTTC. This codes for CASNQGGFSPSYGYTF.

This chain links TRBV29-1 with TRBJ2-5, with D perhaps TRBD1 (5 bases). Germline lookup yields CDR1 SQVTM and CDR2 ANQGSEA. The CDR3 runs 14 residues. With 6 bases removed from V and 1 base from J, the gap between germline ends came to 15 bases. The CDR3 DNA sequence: TGCAGCGTCCTGCCACGACAGATCCAAGAGACCCAGTACTTC. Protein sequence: CSVLPRQIQETQYF. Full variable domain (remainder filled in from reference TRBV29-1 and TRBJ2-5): SAVISQKPSRDICQRGTSLTIQCQVDSQVTMMFWYRQQPGQSLTLIATANQGSEATYESGFVIDKFPISRPNLTFSTLTVSNMSPEDSSIYLCSVLPRQIQETQYFGPGTRLLVL.

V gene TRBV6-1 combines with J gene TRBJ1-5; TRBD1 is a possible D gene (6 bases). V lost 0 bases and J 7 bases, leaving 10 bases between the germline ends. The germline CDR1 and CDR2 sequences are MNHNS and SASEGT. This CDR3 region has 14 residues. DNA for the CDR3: TGTGCCAGCAGTGAAGCGGAGGGGGGACAGCCCCAGCATTTT. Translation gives CASSEAEGGQPQHF.

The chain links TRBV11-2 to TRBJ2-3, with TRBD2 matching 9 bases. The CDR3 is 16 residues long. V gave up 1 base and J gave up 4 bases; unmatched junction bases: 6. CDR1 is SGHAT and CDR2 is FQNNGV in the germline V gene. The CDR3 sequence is CASSLGSGTSPDTQYF. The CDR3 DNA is TGTGCCAGCAGCTTAGGATCCGGGACTAGCCCAGATACGCAGTATTTT.

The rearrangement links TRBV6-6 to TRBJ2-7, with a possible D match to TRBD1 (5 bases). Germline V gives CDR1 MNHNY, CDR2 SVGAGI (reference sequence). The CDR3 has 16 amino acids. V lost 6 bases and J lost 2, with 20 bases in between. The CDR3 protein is CASSPSAGPFTYEQYF. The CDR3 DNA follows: TGTGCCAGCAGCCCGAGCGCAGGGCCCTTTACCTACGAGCAGTACTTC.

The CDR3: CASSLARLAGRPDTQYF. CDR3 sequence (DNA): TGCGCCAGCAGCTTGGCGAGACTAGCGGGACGCCCAGATACGCAGTATTTT. The chain recombines TRBV5-1 with TRBJ2-3, with 11 bases matching TRBD2. The J segment lost 4 bases and the V segment lost 0 bases, leaving 7 bases of the junction unmatched. Germline CDR1 and CDR2: SGHRS and YFSETQ. The CDR3 is made up of 17 amino acids.

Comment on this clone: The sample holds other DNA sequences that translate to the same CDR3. The chain's CDR3 is CASSLGAGNQPQHF. The DNA for the CDR3 is TGTGCCAGCAGTTTGGGGGCGGGGAATCAGCCCCAGCATTTT. This chain joins TRBV28 and TRBJ1-5, with a possible D match to TRBD1 (6 bases). Germline values: CDR1 MDHEN, CDR2 SYDVKM. Trimming removed 3 bases at V and 4 bases at J, with 10 bases between. This CDR3 comprises 14 residues.

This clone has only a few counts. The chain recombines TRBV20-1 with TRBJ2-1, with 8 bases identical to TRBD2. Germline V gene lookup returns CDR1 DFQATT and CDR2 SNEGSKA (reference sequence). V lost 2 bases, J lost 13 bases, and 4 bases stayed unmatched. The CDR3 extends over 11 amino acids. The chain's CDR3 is CSARPGGEQFF. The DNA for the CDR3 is TGCAGTGCTAGACCGGGGGGGGAACAGTTCTTC.

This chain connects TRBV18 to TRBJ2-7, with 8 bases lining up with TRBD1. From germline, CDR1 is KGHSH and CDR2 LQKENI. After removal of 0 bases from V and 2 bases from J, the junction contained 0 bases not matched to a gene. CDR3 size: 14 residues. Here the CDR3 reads CASSPPGQAYEQYF. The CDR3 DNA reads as TGTGCCAGCTCACCACCGGGACAGGCCTACGAGCAGTACTTC.

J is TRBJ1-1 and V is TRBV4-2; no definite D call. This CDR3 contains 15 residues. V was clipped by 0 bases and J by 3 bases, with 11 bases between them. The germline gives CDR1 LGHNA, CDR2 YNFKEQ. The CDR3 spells CASSQEKLGYTEAFF. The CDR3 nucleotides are TGTGCCAGCAGCCAAGAGAAGCTAGGGTACACTGAAGCTTTCTTT.

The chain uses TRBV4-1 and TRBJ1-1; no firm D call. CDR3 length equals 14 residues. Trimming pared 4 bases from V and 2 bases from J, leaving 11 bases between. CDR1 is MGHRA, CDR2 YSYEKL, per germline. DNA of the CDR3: TGCGCCAGCAGCCGTGACCCTACTAACACTGAAGCTTTCTTT. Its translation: CASSRDPTNTEAFF.

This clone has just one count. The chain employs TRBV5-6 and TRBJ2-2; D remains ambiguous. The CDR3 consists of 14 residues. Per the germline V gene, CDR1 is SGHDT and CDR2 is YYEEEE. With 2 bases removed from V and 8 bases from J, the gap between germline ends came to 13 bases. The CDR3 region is CASSFGGERGELFF. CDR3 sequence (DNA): TGTGCCAGCAGCTTTGGCGGAGAAAGGGGGGAGCTGTTTTTT.

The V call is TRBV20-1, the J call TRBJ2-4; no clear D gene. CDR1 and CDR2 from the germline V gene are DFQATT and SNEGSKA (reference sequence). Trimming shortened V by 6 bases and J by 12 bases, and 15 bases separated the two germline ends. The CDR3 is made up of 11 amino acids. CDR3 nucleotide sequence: TGCAGTGCAGAGCGATCGGAAAATCAGTACTTC. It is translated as CSAERSENQYF.

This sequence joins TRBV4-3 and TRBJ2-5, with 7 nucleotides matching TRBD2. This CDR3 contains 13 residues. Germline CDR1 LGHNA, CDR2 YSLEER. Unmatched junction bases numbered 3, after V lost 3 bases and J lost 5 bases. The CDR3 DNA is TGCGCCAGCAGCCAGGGACTACGGGAGACCCAGTACTTC. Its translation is CASSQGLRETQYF.

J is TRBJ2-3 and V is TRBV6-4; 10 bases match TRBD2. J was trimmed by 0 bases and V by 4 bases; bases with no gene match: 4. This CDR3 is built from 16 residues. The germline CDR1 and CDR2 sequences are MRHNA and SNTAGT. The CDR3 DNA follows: TGTGCCAGCAGTGCTGGACTAGCGGACAGCACAGATACGCAGTATTTT. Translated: CASSAGLADSTDTQYF.

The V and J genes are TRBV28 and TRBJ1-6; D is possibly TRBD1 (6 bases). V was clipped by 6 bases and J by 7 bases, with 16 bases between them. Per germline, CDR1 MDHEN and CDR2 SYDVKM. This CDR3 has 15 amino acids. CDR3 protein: CASSGGQGNNSPLHF. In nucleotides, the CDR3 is TGTGCCAGCAGCGGGGGGCAGGGGAACAATTCACCCCTCCACTTT.

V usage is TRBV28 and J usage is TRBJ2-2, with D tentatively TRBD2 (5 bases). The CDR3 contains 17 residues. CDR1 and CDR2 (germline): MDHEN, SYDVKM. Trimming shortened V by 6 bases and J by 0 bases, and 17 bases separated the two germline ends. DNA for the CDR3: TGTGCCAGCAGCCTCATAGGGCGGCGGGCGAACACCGGGGAGCTGTTTTTT. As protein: CASSLIGRRANTGELFF.

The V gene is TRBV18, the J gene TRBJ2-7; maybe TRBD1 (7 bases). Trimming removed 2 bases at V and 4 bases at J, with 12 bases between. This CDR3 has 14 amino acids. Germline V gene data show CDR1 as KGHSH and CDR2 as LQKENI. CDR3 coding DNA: TGTGCCAGCTCACCAGGAGGGGGCCCGTACGAGCAGTACTTC. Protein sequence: CASSPGGGPYEQYF.